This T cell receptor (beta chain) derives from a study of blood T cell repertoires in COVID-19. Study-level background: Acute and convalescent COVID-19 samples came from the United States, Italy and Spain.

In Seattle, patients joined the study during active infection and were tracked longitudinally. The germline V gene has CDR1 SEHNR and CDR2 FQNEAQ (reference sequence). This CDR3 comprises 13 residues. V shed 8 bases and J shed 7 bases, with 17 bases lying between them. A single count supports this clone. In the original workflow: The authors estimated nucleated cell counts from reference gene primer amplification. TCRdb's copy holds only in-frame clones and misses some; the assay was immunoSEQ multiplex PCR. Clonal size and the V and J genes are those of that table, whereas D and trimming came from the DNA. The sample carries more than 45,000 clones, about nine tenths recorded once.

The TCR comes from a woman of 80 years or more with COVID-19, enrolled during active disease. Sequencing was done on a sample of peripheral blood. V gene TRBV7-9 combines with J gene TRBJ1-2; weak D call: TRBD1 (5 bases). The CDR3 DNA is TGTGCCAGCGGAGGGGAACTCACCCCTGGCTACACCTTC. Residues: CASGGELTPGYTF.